Reported below is one T cell receptor beta chain. This sample was included in a study of blood T cell repertoires in COVID-19. Whole-study context: T cells, B-cell-depleted T cells, or PBMCs supplied cDNA or gDNA.

Seattle researchers signed up patients amid active infection and tracked them longitudinally. As handled by the study authors: Amplification with reference gene primers provided the estimates of nucleated cell counts. This table comes from immunoSEQ multiplex PCR, and its TCRdb copy is limited to in-frame clones, with some not included. Clone size and V and J calls were adopted from that table, with D and trimming inferred from the DNA. The data show about 160,000 clones, about nine tenths seen once. The clonotype was recovered from a man under 40 with COVID-19, enrolled during active disease. Sequenced material: peripheral blood.

CDR3 region: CASSPRTAPNTEAFF. Written as DNA, the CDR3 is TGTGCCAGCAGCCCCCGGACAGCTCCGAACACTGAAGCTTTCTTT. The genes are TRBV9 and TRBJ1-1; a possible D gene is TRBD1 (6 bases). Germline lookup yields CDR1 SGDLS and CDR2 YYNGEE. V lost 4 bases, J lost 1 base, and 14 bases lay in between. The length of the CDR3 is 15 residues. Combining the CDR3 with reference TRBV9 and TRBJ1-1 gives the whole variable domain DSGVTQTPKHLITATGQRVTLRCSPRSGDLSVYWYQQSLDQGLQFLIQYYNGEERAKGNILERFSAQQFPDLHSELNLSSLELGDSALYFCASSPRTAPNTEAFFGQGTRLTVV.